Given below is one TCR beta chain in context. Its cognate antigen is unknown. This specimen comes from a study of cytomegalovirus exposure and HLA in healthy donors. Study-wide background: Early on, a data release was issued that held roughly 84 million unique TCRs from HLA-typed donors.

General study findings and limits: CMV serostatus was the only recorded immune exposure for donors. In vitro checks showed that a few CMV-associated chains really do target CMV antigens. A likely sequencing artifact accounted for one observed cluster of highly shared sequence variants.

PCR was performed using 60 Vbeta and 13 Jbeta primers. TCRdb keeps only in-frame clones here, not all; method: immunoSEQ multiplex PCR. The table lists around 180,000 clones, 75% to 85% of them singletons. The V and J ends lost 8 bases and 5 bases respectively, with 9 bases between them. The CDR3 covers 11 residues. CDR1 is SGHVS and CDR2 is FQNEAQ in the germline V gene. The TCR was taken from a woman aged 25 to 39 in good health and CMV-seropositive. This chain joins TRBV7-8 and TRBJ1-1; no firm D call. The source material was PBMCs. The CDR3 bases are TGTGCCAGCCAGGCGGGGACTGAAGCTTTCTTT. Translation gives CASQAGTEAFF.